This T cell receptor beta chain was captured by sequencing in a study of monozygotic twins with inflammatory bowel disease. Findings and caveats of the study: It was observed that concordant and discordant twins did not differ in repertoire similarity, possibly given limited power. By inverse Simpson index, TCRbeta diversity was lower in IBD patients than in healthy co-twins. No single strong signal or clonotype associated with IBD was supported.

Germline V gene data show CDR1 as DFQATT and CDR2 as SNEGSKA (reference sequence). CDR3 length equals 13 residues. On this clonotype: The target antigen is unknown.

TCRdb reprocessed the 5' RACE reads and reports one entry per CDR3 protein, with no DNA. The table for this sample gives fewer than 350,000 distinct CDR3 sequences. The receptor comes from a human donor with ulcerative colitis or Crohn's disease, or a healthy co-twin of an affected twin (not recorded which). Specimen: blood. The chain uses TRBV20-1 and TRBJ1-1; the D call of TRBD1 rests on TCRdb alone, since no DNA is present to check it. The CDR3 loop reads CSAKGQGAWTAFF.